This TCR beta chain comes out of a study of cytomegalovirus exposure and HLA in healthy donors. Study-level points and caveats: Using a false discovery rate of 0.05, a later analysis showed that approximately 17,000 TCR beta sequences were associated with HLA alleles. Presence/absence analyses took donor sequencing depth as roughly uniform. Further analysis was carried out later, and it showed several of the most significant clusters appearing linked to common viral pathogens.

This CDR3 has 15 amino acids. Per the germline V gene, CDR1 is SGHRS and CDR2 is YFSETQ. J gave up 5 bases and V 4 bases, and 3 bases lay outside the gene matches. This PCR relied on a set of 60 Vbeta primers and 13 Jbeta primers. Original processing methods: In a later analysis, some 10 million of 83 million or so unique beta chains occurred in at least two donors. Only in-frame clones appear in the TCRdb table, and some are missing; sequencing was by immunoSEQ multiplex PCR. D and trimming come from the DNA, and the V and J calls and clone size come from that table. The sample has fewer than 200,000 clones, about 80% seen once. About this clone itself: The antigen is unknown.

The sequenced material came from PBMCs. This clonotype was sampled from a boy between 10 and 17 years old in good health and CMV-seronegative. The genes are TRBV5-1 and TRBJ2-2; 12 bases match TRBD1. CDR3 amino acids: CASSGGQGATGELFF. Written as DNA, the CDR3 is TGCGCCAGCAGCGGGGGACAGGGGGCGACCGGGGAGCTGTTTTTT.